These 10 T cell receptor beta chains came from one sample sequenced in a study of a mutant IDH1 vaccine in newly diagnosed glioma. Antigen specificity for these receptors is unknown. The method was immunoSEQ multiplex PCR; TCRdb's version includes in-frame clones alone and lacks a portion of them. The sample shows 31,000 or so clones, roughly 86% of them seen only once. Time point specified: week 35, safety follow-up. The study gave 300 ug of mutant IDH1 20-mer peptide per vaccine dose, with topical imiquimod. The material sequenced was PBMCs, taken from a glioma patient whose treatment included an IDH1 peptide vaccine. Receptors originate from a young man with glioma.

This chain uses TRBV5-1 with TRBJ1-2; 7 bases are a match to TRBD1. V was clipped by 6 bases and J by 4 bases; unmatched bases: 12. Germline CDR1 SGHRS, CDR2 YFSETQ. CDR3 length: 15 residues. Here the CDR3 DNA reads TGCGCCAGCAAGACAGGGAATATTGACATCTATGGCTACACCTTC. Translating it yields CASKTGNIDIYGYTF.

Here the CDR3 reads CASRPDLRTGNTIYF. In nucleotides, the CDR3 is TGTGCCAGTAGACCCGATCTAAGAACGGGAAACACCATATATTTT. The J gene is TRBJ1-3, the V gene TRBV19; D is uncertain. Germline V gene lookup returns CDR1 LNHDA and CDR2 SQIVND (reference sequence). V shed 6 bases and J shed 4 bases, with 16 bases lying between them. The CDR3 is made up of 15 amino acids.

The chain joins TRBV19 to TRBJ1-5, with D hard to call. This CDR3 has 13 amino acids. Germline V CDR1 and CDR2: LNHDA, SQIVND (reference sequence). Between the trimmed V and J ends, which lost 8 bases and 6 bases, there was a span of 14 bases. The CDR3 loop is CASSLGGPQPQHF. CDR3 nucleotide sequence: TGTGCCAGTTCTCTCGGTGGACCTCAGCCCCAGCATTTT.

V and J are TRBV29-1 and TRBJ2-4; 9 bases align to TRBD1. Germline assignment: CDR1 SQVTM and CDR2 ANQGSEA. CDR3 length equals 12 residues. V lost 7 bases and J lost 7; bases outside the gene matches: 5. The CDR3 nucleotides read TGCAGCGGGGGGACAGGGTATAACATTCAGTACTTC. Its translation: CSGGTGYNIQYF.

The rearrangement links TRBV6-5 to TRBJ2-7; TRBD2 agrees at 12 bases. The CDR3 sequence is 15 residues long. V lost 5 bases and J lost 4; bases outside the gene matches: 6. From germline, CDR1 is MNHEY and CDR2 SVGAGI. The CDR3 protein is CASSPGLAGRYEQYF. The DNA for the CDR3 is TGTGCCAGCAGTCCTGGACTAGCGGGGAGGTACGAGCAGTACTTC.

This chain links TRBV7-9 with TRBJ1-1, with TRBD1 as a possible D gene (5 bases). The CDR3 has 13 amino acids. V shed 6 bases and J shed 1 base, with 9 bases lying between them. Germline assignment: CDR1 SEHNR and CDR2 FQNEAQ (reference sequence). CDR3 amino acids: CASRYTGNTEAFF. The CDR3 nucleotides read TGTGCCAGCAGGTATACAGGGAACACTGAAGCTTTCTTT.

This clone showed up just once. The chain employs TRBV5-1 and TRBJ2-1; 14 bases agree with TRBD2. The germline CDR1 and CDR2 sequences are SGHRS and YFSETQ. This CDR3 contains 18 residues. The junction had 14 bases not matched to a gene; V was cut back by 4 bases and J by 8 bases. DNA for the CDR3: TGCGCCAGCAGCGAGGATCCCGGGACTAGCGGGAGTTGGGATGAGCAGTTCTTC. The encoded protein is CASSEDPGTSGSWDEQFF. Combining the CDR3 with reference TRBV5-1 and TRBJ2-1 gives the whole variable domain KAGVTQTPRYLIKTRGQQVTLSCSPISGHRSVSWYQQTPGQGLQFLFEYFSETQRNKGNFPGRFSGRQFSNSRSEMNVSTLELGDSALYLCASSEDPGTSGSWDEQFFGPGTRLTVL.

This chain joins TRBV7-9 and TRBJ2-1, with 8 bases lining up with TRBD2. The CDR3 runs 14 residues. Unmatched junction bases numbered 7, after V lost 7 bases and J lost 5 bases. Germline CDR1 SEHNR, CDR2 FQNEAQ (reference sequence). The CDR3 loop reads CASTAGGSHNEQFF. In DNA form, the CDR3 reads TGTGCCAGCACCGCGGGAGGATCTCACAATGAGCAGTTCTTC.

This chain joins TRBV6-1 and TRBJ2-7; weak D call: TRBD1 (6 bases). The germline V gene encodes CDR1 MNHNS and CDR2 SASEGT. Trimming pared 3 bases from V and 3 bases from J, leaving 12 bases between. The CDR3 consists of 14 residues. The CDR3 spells CASSDERGFYEQYF. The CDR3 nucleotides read TGTGCCAGCAGTGATGAAAGGGGGTTCTACGAGCAGTACTTC.

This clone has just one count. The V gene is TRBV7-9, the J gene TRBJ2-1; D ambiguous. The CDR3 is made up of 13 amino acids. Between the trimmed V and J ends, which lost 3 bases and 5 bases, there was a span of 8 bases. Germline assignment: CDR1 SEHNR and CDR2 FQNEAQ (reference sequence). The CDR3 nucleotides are TGTGCCAGCAGCTTTAATACTAACAATGAGCAGTTCTTC. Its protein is CASSFNTNNEQFF.